These 9 T cell receptor beta chains were sequenced from one sample in a study of cytomegalovirus exposure and HLA in healthy donors. Libraries were prepared by immunoSEQ multiplex PCR; TCRdb keeps only in-frame clonotypes and omits some of them. This repertoire shows a few hundred thousand clones, nearly 90% found once; its top ten account for less than 0.4%. Sequenced: PBMCs. These TCRs come from a woman aged 18-29 years in good health and CMV-seronegative.

V is TRBV6-1 and J is TRBJ1-1, with a tentative D call TRBD1 (6 bases). The germline CDR1 and CDR2 sequences are MNHNS and SASEGT. V was clipped by 1 base and J by 5 bases, with 11 bases between them. CDR3 length: 14 residues. CDR3 in DNA: TGTGCCAGCAGTGAAGTCGGGGGGCGGACTGAAGCTTTCTTT. This sequence encodes CASSEVGGRTEAFF.

The V call is TRBV19, the J call TRBJ1-6; TRBD1 matches 8 bases. J gave up 8 bases and V 0 bases, and 9 bases lay outside the gene matches. The CDR3 length is 17 residues. The germline CDR1 and CDR2 sequences are LNHDA and SQIVND (reference sequence). CDR3 bases: TGTGCCAGTAGTATAGAGGTTCGGACAGGGAGTGATTCACCCCTCCACTTT. Amino acids: CASSIEVRTGSDSPLHF.

The V and J genes are TRBV6-1 and TRBJ1-1; D perhaps matches TRBD1 (5 bases). The CDR3 has 14 amino acids. With 9 bases removed from V and 1 base from J, the gap between germline ends came to 15 bases. CDR1 and CDR2 (germline): MNHNS, SASEGT. CDR3 sequence reads: CASPLGGPNTEAFF. The DNA of the CDR3 is TGTGCCAGTCCCCTGGGGGGACCGAACACTGAAGCTTTCTTT.

The J gene is TRBJ2-7, the V gene TRBV9; D might be TRBD1 (5 bases). The CDR3 runs to 16 residues. Germline lookup yields CDR1 SGDLS and CDR2 YYNGEE. Trimming cost V 0 bases and J 6 bases, with 19 bases left between them. CDR3: CASSVGGRRDLVEQYF. The CDR3 nucleotides read TGTGCCAGCAGCGTAGGAGGTCGCAGGGATCTCGTCGAGCAGTACTTC. Full variable domain (missing parts from reference TRBV9 and TRBJ2-7): DSGVTQTPKHLITATGQRVTLRCSPRSGDLSVYWYQQSLDQGLQFLIQYYNGEERAKGNILERFSAQQFPDLHSELNLSSLELGDSALYFCASSVGGRRDLVEQYFGPGTRLTVT.

The rearrangement links TRBV18 to TRBJ1-5; 7 bases map to TRBD1. J lost 1 base, V lost 0 bases, and 6 bases had no gene match. CDR1 is KGHSH and CDR2 is LQKENI in the germline V gene. This CDR3 region has 17 residues. The CDR3 is CASSPPGTQGSNQPQHF. CDR3 DNA: TGTGCCAGCTCACCACCGGGGACACAGGGGAGCAATCAGCCCCAGCATTTT.

The CDR3 here is CASSSLDSSYEQYF. In DNA, the CDR3 is TGTGCCAGCAGTTCACTGGACAGCTCCTACGAGCAGTACTTC. The V and J genes are TRBV27 and TRBJ2-7; a weak D match, TRBD1 (6 bases). Germline V lookup: CDR1 MNHEY, CDR2 SMNVEV (reference sequence). CDR3 length: 14 amino acids. Trimming took off 4 bases at V and 0 bases at J, with 10 bases between the two ends.

The chain joins TRBV11-2 to TRBJ2-1; D remains ambiguous. Germline-derived CDR1 and CDR2 are SGHAT and FQNNGV. CDR3 length: 15 residues. Between the trimmed V and J ends, which lost 1 base and 3 bases, there was a span of 10 bases. The DNA of the CDR3 is TGTGCCAGCAGCTTAGCGCAGGTGGGCTACAATGAGCAGTTCTTC. Its protein is CASSLAQVGYNEQFF.

The CDR3 reads CASSVTGMETQYF. CDR3 nucleotides: TGCGCCAGCAGCGTGACAGGGATGGAGACCCAGTACTTC. The chain recombines TRBV4-1 with TRBJ2-5; 7 positions match TRBD1. Looked up from germline, CDR1 is MGHRA and CDR2 is YSYEKL. The length of the CDR3 is 13 residues. V lost 5 bases and J lost 5; bases outside the gene matches: 5.

V is TRBV6-1 and J is TRBJ1-4; 7 bases are shared with TRBD1. The V gene end was trimmed by 4 bases and the J gene end by 2 bases; junction bases not matched to a gene: 13. Germline CDR1 and CDR2: MNHNS and SASEGT. The CDR3 covers 18 residues. DNA of the CDR3: TGTGCCAGCAGTGGGGACAGTAAACGGTCCGGCACTAATGAAAAACTGTTTTTT. This sequence encodes CASSGDSKRSGTNEKLFF.